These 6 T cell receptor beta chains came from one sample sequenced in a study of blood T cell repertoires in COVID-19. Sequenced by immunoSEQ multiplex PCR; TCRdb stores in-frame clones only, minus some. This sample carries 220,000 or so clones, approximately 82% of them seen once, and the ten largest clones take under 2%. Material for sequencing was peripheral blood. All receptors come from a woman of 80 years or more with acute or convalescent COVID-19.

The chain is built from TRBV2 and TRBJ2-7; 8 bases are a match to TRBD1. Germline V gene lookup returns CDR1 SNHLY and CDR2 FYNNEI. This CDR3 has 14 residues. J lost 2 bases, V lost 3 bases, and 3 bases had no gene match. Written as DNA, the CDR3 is TGTGCCAGCAGTGAGGGGACAGGTCCCTACGAGCAGTACTTC. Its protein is CASSEGTGPYEQYF.

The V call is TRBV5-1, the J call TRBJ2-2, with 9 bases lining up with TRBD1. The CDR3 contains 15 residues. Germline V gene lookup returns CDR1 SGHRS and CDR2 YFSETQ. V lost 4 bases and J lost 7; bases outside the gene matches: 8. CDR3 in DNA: TGCGCCAGCAGCGAAATTGGACAGGGGAACGGGGAGCTGTTTTTT. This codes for CASSEIGQGNGELFF.

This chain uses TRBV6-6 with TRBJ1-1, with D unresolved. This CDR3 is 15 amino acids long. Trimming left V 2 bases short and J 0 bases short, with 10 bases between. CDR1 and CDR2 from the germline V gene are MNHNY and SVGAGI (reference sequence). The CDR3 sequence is CASSYAGSLNTEAFF. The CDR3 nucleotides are TGTGCCAGCAGTTACGCAGGATCTCTGAACACTGAAGCTTTCTTT.

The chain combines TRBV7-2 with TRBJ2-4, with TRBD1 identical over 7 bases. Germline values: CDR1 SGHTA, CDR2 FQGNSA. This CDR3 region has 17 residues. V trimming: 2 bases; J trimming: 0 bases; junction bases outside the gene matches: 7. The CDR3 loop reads CASSLIGQVIAKNIQYF. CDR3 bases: TGTGCCAGCAGCTTAATAGGACAGGTTATAGCCAAAAACATTCAGTACTTC.

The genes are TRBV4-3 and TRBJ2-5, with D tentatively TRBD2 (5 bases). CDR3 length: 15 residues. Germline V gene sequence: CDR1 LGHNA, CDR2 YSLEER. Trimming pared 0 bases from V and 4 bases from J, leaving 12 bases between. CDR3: CASSQDRGQAETQYF. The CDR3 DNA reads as TGCGCCAGCAGCCAAGATCGAGGGCAAGCAGAGACCCAGTACTTC.

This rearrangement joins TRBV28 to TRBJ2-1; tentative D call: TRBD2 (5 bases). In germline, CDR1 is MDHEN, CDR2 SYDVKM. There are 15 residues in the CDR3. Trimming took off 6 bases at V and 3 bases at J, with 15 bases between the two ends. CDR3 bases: TGTGCCAGCAGGACCCCCGCGGGCTACTACAATGAGCAGTTCTTC. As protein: CASRTPAGYYNEQFF.